One sample yielded the 16 T cell receptor beta chains listed below, sequenced in a study of cytomegalovirus exposure and HLA in healthy donors. Both 60 Vbeta primers and 13 Jbeta primers went into the PCR. Sequencing was performed with immunoSEQ multiplex PCR; in TCRdb, only in-frame clones are kept and a portion is missing. The sample totals approximately 180,000 clones; its top ten clones hold about 6%. The specimen was PBMCs. The receptor source for this set is a man aged 30 to 39 in good health and CMV-seronegative.

CDR3 nucleotide sequence: TGTGCCAGCAGTTACAGGGGCACCTTATACGAGCAGTACTTC. As protein: CASSYRGTLYEQYF. V is TRBV6-5 and J is TRBJ2-7, with a tentative D call TRBD1 (5 bases). Trimming removed 2 bases from V and 4 bases from J, with 12 bases in between. The germline gives CDR1 MNHEY, CDR2 SVGAGI. This CDR3 region has 14 residues.

V and J are TRBV5-1 and TRBJ2-7; 10 positions match TRBD2. CDR1 and CDR2 from the germline V gene are SGHRS and YFSETQ. The junction had 9 bases not matched to a gene; V was cut back by 4 bases and J by 2 bases. There are 16 residues in the CDR3. In nucleotides, the CDR3 is TGCGCCAGCAGCCTTCCCGGGACTAGCGTCCCCTACGAGCAGTACTTC. This encodes CASSLPGTSVPYEQYF.

This rearrangement joins TRBV30 to TRBJ2-6, with TRBD1 matching over 8 bases. The CDR3 consists of 16 residues. Germline V gene data show CDR1 as GTSNPN and CDR2 as SVGIG (reference sequence). The V gene end was trimmed by 2 bases and the J gene end by 2 bases; junction bases not matched to a gene: 5. CDR3 sequence reads: CAWSWDRRPGANVLTF. DNA of the CDR3: TGTGCCTGGAGTTGGGACAGGCGTCCTGGGGCCAACGTCCTGACTTTC.

The chain is built from TRBV7-9 and TRBJ2-7; D may be TRBD1 (5 bases). The CDR3 is 14 residues long. The V gene's germline CDR1 is SEHNR and CDR2 FQNEAQ (reference sequence). Between the trimmed V and J ends, which lost 4 bases and 0 bases, there was a span of 10 bases. Here the CDR3 reads CASSSQELSYEQYF. The CDR3, as DNA: TGTGCCAGCAGCTCACAGGAACTCTCCTACGAGCAGTACTTC.

V gene TRBV19 combines with J gene TRBJ1-1, with TRBD1 identical over 9 bases. The CDR3 sequence is 13 residues long. The germline CDR1 and CDR2 sequences are LNHDA and SQIVND (reference sequence). The V gene end was trimmed by 9 bases and the J gene end by 1 base; junction bases not matched to a gene: 3. CDR3 sequence reads: CASKDRGNTEAFF. For the CDR3, the DNA is TGTGCCAGCAAGGACAGGGGGAACACTGAAGCTTTCTTT.

The chain is built from TRBV10-2 and TRBJ2-1; TRBD2 matches at 7 bases. The CDR3 loop spans 15 amino acids. V was clipped by 3 bases and J by 4 bases; unmatched bases: 6. Germline CDR1 WSHSY, CDR2 SAAADI. Here the CDR3 reads CASSDGLAEYNEQFF. CDR3 bases: TGCGCCAGCAGTGACGGGCTAGCGGAGTACAATGAGCAGTTCTTC.

This chain uses TRBV7-9 with TRBJ2-7, with a possible D match to TRBD2 (6 bases). The CDR3 consists of 17 residues. CDR1 SEHNR and CDR2 FQNEAQ come from the germline V gene (reference sequence). V lost 5 bases and J lost 7, with 27 bases in between. CDR3 coding DNA: TGTGCCAGCAGCCGACGGCGGACCGGGAGACTCTACGAAGAGCAGTACTTC. This translates into CASSRRRTGRLYEEQYF.

The chain joins TRBV6-4 to TRBJ1-2; D remains unclear. The CDR3 loop spans 14 amino acids. V lost 0 bases to trimming and J lost 10 bases, with 15 bases between them. Germline CDR1 is MRHNA and CDR2 is SNTAGT. As DNA, the CDR3 is TGTGCCAGCAGTGACTCAGGGAAATTGGGAGACTACACCTTC. Translated: CASSDSGKLGDYTF.

V gene TRBV18 combines with J gene TRBJ2-1, with a tentative D call TRBD2 (5 bases). Trimming shortened V by 5 bases and J by 5 bases, and 16 bases separated the two germline ends. The CDR3 is made up of 15 amino acids. Germline-derived CDR1 and CDR2 are KGHSH and LQKENI. As DNA, the CDR3 is TGTGCCAGCTCAGAGCCGAACGGACTTGACAATGAGCAGTTCTTC. This encodes CASSEPNGLDNEQFF.

The rearrangement uses TRBV28 and TRBJ1-4; D is unclear. The CDR3 is made up of 11 amino acids. The ends were cut back, 3 bases at V and 8 bases at J, with 4 bases in the middle. Germline V gives CDR1 MDHEN, CDR2 SYDVKM. CDR3 coding DNA: TGTGCCAGCAGTTTGGAGGAAAAACTGTTTTTT. Translated, it gives CASSLEEKLFF.

This chain joins TRBV27 and TRBJ2-5, with D tentatively TRBD2 (6 bases). Per the germline V gene, CDR1 is MNHEY and CDR2 is SMNVEV (reference sequence). Trimming cost V 3 bases and J 0 bases, with 11 bases left between them. The CDR3 covers 15 residues. The CDR3 protein is CASSFISGYQETQYF. DNA for the CDR3: TGTGCCAGCAGTTTCATAAGCGGGTACCAAGAGACCCAGTACTTC.

The chain is built from TRBV7-9 and TRBJ2-2; TRBD2 aligns across 8 bases. The germline gives CDR1 SEHNR, CDR2 FQNEAQ (reference sequence). V gave up 10 bases and J gave up 7 bases; unmatched junction bases: 20. This CDR3 region has 17 residues. In DNA, the CDR3 is TGTGCCACCCTCTACTGGCGAGCGGGAGAAGTTGGCGGGGAGCTGTTTTTT. It codes for CATLYWRAGEVGGELFF. The variable domain in full, with the rest retrieved from reference TRBV7-9 and TRBJ2-2, is DTGVSQNPRHKITKRGQNVTFRCDPISEHNRLYWYRQTLGQGPEFLTYFQNEAQLEKSRLLSDRFSAERPKGSFSTLEIQRTEQGDSAMYLCATLYWRAGEVGGELFFGEGSRLTVL.

The chain has TRBV29-1 and TRBJ2-5, with TRBD1 identical over 7 bases. This CDR3 has 12 amino acids. Trimming took 5 bases from V and 1 from J; bases not matched to a gene: 1. Germline V gene sequence: CDR1 SQVTM, CDR2 ANQGSEA. CDR3 DNA sequence: TGCAGCGTTTGGGACAGCCAAGAGACCCAGTACTTC. Amino acids: CSVWDSQETQYF.

This chain links TRBV30 with TRBJ1-2, with D possibly TRBD1 on 5 matching bases. Between the trimmed V and J ends, which lost 1 base and 7 bases, there was a span of 13 bases. Germline CDR1 and CDR2: GTSNPN and SVGIG (reference sequence). This CDR3 contains 13 residues. The CDR3 sequence is CAWSALTDLGYTF. The CDR3 region has the DNA TGTGCCTGGAGTGCCCTGACAGATCTTGGCTACACCTTC.

The V call is TRBV27, the J call TRBJ2-1; TRBD1 is a possible D gene (5 bases). This CDR3 region has 12 residues. Germline V gene data show CDR1 as MNHEY and CDR2 as SMNVEV (reference sequence). V was trimmed by 5 bases and J by 9 bases, leaving 11 bases between them. CDR3 protein: CASSRPGFEQFF. The CDR3 DNA sequence: TGTGCCAGCAGTCGCCCAGGGTTTGAGCAGTTCTTC.

The rearrangement links TRBV19 to TRBJ1-4; 7 bases line up with TRBD1. The length of the CDR3 is 14 residues. V was clipped by 7 bases and J by 2 bases; unmatched bases: 4. Germline assignment: CDR1 LNHDA and CDR2 SQIVND (reference sequence). The chain's CDR3 is CASTRGSTNEKLFF. Written as DNA, the CDR3 is TGTGCCAGTACCAGGGGGTCTACTAATGAAAAACTGTTTTTT.